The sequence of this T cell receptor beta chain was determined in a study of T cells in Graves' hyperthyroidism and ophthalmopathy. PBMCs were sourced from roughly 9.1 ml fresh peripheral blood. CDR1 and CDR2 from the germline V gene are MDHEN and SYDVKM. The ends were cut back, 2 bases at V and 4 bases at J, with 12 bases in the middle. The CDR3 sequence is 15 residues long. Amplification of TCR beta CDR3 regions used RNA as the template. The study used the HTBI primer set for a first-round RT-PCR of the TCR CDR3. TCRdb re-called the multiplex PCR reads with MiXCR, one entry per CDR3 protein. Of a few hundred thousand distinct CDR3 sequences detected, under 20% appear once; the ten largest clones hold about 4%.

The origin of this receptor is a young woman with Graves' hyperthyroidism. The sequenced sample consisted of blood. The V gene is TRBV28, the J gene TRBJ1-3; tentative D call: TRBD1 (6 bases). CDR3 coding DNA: TGTGCCAGCAGTTTAAGACAGGAAGGGGGAAACACCATATATTTT. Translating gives CASSLRQEGGNTIYF.